The 8 T cell receptor beta chains presented below share a single source sample, sequenced in a study of early T cells in non-severe SARS-CoV-2 infection. TCRdb processed the 5' RACE reads anew with MiXCR; each CDR3 protein has one entry. The profile shows some 63,000 distinct CDR3 sequences, 10% to 15% of them singletons. The sample was whole blood. The receptors derive from an adult who was a healthcare worker with PCR-confirmed SARS-CoV-2 infection or an uninfected control (not recorded which).

This clonotype was seen repeatedly, ten times or more. V usage is TRBV20-1 and J usage is TRBJ1-1; D unresolved. Germline V gives CDR1 DFQATT, CDR2 SNEGSKA (reference sequence). CDR3 length: 12 amino acids. V lost 7 bases and J 6 bases, leaving 15 bases between the germline ends. DNA for the CDR3: TGCAGTGTTGCGGGGAGGGAGGCTGAAGCTTTCTTT. Translating it yields CSVAGREAEAFF.

The chain combines TRBV20-1 with TRBJ1-4, with a weak D call TRBD1 (5 bases). CDR3 length: 14 amino acids. V was pared by 6 bases and J by 8 bases, with 19 bases between. The germline CDR1 and CDR2 sequences are DFQATT and SNEGSKA (reference sequence). The CDR3 DNA is TGCAGTGCCGAACCGGTGGGACGTCGGGAAAAACTGTTTTTT. Its translation: CSAEPVGRREKLFF.

Many counts were recorded for this clonotype. The chain links TRBV11-2 to TRBJ2-2, with a weak D call TRBD1 (6 bases). The CDR3 runs to 15 residues. The V gene's germline CDR1 is SGHAT and CDR2 FQNNGV. The V and J ends lost 1 base and 3 bases respectively, with 9 bases between them. The CDR3 bases are TGTGCCAGCAGCTTAGGGGCAGGGGACACCGGGGAGCTGTTTTTT. Translating gives CASSLGAGDTGELFF.

Many counts were recorded for this clonotype. The J gene is TRBJ1-4, the V gene TRBV5-4; 8 bases line up with TRBD1. The trim removed 4 bases at V and 5 bases at J, leaving 4 bases unmatched. In germline, CDR1 is SGHNT, CDR2 YYREEE (reference sequence). This CDR3 is 14 amino acids long. CDR3 DNA sequence: TGTGCCAGCAGCCTCCGGACAGGGAATGAAAAACTGTTTTTT. This sequence encodes CASSLRTGNEKLFF.

V is TRBV20-1 and J is TRBJ2-7; a weak D match, TRBD1 (6 bases). The CDR3 sequence is 13 residues long. The germline V and J ends were trimmed by 6 bases and 3 bases, with 15 bases remaining between them. CDR1 and CDR2 (germline): DFQATT, SNEGSKA (reference sequence). The CDR3 DNA is TGCAGTGCGCGTCAGGGGAATAGCTACGAGCAGTACTTC. Translating gives CSARQGNSYEQYF.

As regards this clonotype: A much bigger clone sits one base away, suggesting this may be a read error. The genes are TRBV7-9 and TRBJ2-1, with a weak D call TRBD2 (6 bases). CDR3 length: 13 residues. The germline gives CDR1 SEHNR, CDR2 FQNEAQ (reference sequence). CDR3 sequence (DNA): TGTGTCAGCAGCTTGGGGGGTGACAATGAGCAGTTCTTC. Its protein is CVSSLGGDNEQFF.

There are a few counts of this clonotype. J is TRBJ2-3 and V is TRBV11-2; 7 bases match TRBD1. The CDR3 has 15 residues. Germline V gives CDR1 SGHAT, CDR2 FQNNGV. Trimming at V came to 3 bases and at J to 4 bases, leaving 7 bases not matched to a gene. CDR3 DNA: TGTGCCAGCAGCTTTCTAAGACAGGGTGCAGATACGCAGTATTTT. Translated, it gives CASSFLRQGADTQYF.

The chain carries TRBV4-3 and TRBJ2-7, with 8 bases fitting TRBD2. The CDR3 runs 14 residues. Trimming at V came to 6 bases and at J to 3 bases, leaving 7 bases not matched to a gene. Per the germline V gene, CDR1 is LGHNA and CDR2 is YSLEER. CDR3 in DNA: TGCGCCAGCAGACCGGGACTAGGGGACTACGAGCAGTACTTC. Amino acid sequence: CASRPGLGDYEQYF.